This T cell receptor (beta chain) was recovered during a study of cytomegalovirus exposure and HLA in healthy donors (dated by TCRdb to 2016 to 2017). Regarding the complete study: In an earlier analysis of about 560 of the donors, under 300 Gb of sequence data and 117 million unique TCR beta sequences from 150 million to 200 million T cells were reported. The number of donors typed differed by locus, with about 629-640 for A, B, C, DRB1 and DQB1, 522 for DQA1, approximately 580 for DPA1, and under 490 for DPB1. An earlier analysis of roughly 600 of the donors used high-throughput TCR beta sequencing to judge whether each TCR beta V gene segment behaved as functional or pseudogenic. To predict cytomegalovirus infection status, the study brought together high-throughput TCR immunosequencing, statistical association of individual TCRs with disease status, and machine learning. Every repertoire in the discovery cohort had been generated on one and the same sequencing platform. Among some 400 genotyped donors of the cohort, an average of roughly 230,000 unique TCR beta nucleotide sequences was sequenced per donor, of which roughly 17% were non-productive. Both class I and class II loci were covered by HLA typing, at four-digit resolution. Rather than using new phenotypic data, the later analysis identified candidate immune exposures from TCR beta sequences and from how often those sequences occurred across donors. Among the approximately 400 genotyped donors, approximately 77% belonged to the genetic ancestry cluster associated with self-reported Caucasian donors. A later genetic analysis used genome-wide SNP genotypes for about three fifths of the roughly 700 donors, treating that subset as a discovery cohort. In addition to the first cohort of 666 subjects, a separate validation cohort of about 120 different subjects was used. The study used immunosequencing to profile the T cell repertoires of under 700 subjects and linked those repertoires to cytomegalovirus serostatus. Donor age, sex, ethnicity and CMV serostatus were compiled alongside the repertoire data. About 300 gigabases of sequencing data and around 90 million unique TCR sequences made up an early release that covered several hundred HLA-typed donors. The aim of the study was to test whether cataloging public T cell receptors could identify signatures of past pathogen exposure. Roughly 5 DR-DQ haplotypes were handled as single units for association and clustering, since linkage in the cohort was strong. To study patterns of TCR occurrence, a later analysis re-analyzed previously published TCR beta repertoires from under 750 donors and added high-resolution HLA genotyping. On the study overall, not on this receptor specifically: When HLA alleles, especially DR and DQ, strongly co-occurred, TCR associations were difficult to assign to individual alleles. Linkage disequilibrium might explain the correlated functional status among segregating V segments, but an unknown experimental factor could not be ruled out. In an earlier analysis of approximately 590 of the donors, most TCR beta V segments appeared in productive rearrangements about 90% or about 30% of the time, broadly matching IMGT annotations. An association between a missense DCLRE1C variant and V-gene and J-gene trimming of TCR beta chains was found in a later genetic analysis and replicated in an independent cohort. For the cohort, immune exposure information was limited to CMV serostatus. The classifier was reported to diagnose cytomegalovirus status with high specificity and sensitivity in both the original and validation cohorts. A later analysis found that HLA-associated TCR beta chains were more clonally expanded and had lower generation probabilities than equally common non-associated chains. In vitro tests confirmed that a few of the cytomegalovirus-associated TCR beta chains recognize cytomegalovirus antigens. Most TCR sequences were observed very rarely across donors, whereas some public TCRs were present in many individuals. In the study, some 160 TCR beta chains were listed as associated with cytomegalovirus. It was suggested by the authors that the approach could potentially be generalized to other disease states and immunological phenotypes. Only TCR beta chains were sequenced in this cohort, and the absence of alpha or paired-chain data limited detectable features. Roughly uniform sequencing depth across donors was assumed in presence/absence analyses, although this assumption may not hold. A further reported finding was that TCR beta sequences accurately predicted the HLA-A and HLA-B alleles for most subjects in the first cohort. A later genetic analysis reported fewer N-insertions in productive TCRs among donors in an Asian-associated ancestry cluster than the roughly 700-donor mean. The 87-base-pair reads could not distinguish some IMGT-functional V segments, including TRBV6-2 and TRBV6-3, so those segments were excluded. According to a later analysis, parvovirus B19, influenza, CMV and Epstein-Barr virus appeared linked to several top co-occurrence clusters. A cluster of highly shared sequence variants was judged likely to represent a technical artifact of the sequencing pipeline. Because HLA typing was missing for some donors at each locus, association tests included only the typed subset. According to a later analysis, TCR association rates differed among HLA loci, with DRB1 alleles showing the most associated TCRs and HLA-C alleles showing the fewest. A later analysis found that most CMV-associated TCR beta chains appeared HLA-restricted, with HLA associations seemingly driven largely by CMV exposure. Specific HLA alleles were associated with 15,000 to 20,000 TCR beta sequences at a false discovery rate of 0.05 in a later analysis. The earlier analysis of 450 to 700 of the donors excluded 15 to 20 rarely observed V segments, including chromosome 9 orphons, because counts were too low.

The CDR3, from cysteine to phenylalanine, totals 13 residues. Only the CDR3 part of the read is kept: 39 bases, read in frame from the first base. CDR1 and CDR2, looked up from the germline V gene, are MDHEN and SYDVKM. Trimming takes 5 bases off V and 5 bases off J; junction bases not matched to a gene: 3. The cohort consisted of some 670 healthy bone marrow donors. All cohort members were sampled while nominally healthy, although unrecorded immune exposures were likely present. The donor tested CMV seronegative and was one of the 352 seronegative cohort members. A peripheral blood sample was collected from each donor, and TCR beta sequencing was performed on peripheral blood mononuclear cells. The Qiagen DNeasy Blood Extraction Kit was used to extract genomic DNA from the blood cell samples. The library was built by means of the immunoSEQ multiplex PCR assay. For the multiplex PCR, a mixture combining 60 forward primers for TCR Vbeta segments and 13 reverse primers for TCR Jbeta segments was used. The CDR3 region of rearranged TCR beta genes was amplified from genomic DNA with a multiplex PCR assay. The amplified TCR beta libraries were sequenced on the Illumina HiSeq System as 87-base-pair reads. On the study's bioinformatics: Across the 500 to 750 repertoires, a later analysis counted 80 million or so unique TCR beta chains, roughly 11 million of which were shared by at least two donors. Raw reads were error-corrected and collapsed into unique sequences with a nearest-neighbor algorithm that merged closely related sequences to remove PCR and sequencing errors. CDR3 sequences were aligned to IMGT reference sequences to assign V, D and J gene segments. For a sequence to be retained, a match of at least six nucleotides was required to both a V gene segment and a J gene segment. Rearrangements were classified as productive when the CDR3 lacked stop codons and remained in frame with V and J, and all other rearrangements were classified as non-productive. CDR3 was defined according to IMGT convention as the region running from the second conserved V-encoded cysteine to the conserved J-encoded phenylalanine. Sequences without an unambiguous match to a single V gene segment were excluded from the earlier analysis of 500 to 700 of the donors. An earlier analysis of a few hundred of the donors classified V segments as functional when productive rearrangements were above 56.7% and as segregating when the standard deviation between donors was above 5%. A statistical classification framework was built for diagnosing cytomegalovirus status from the catalog of TCR beta chain sequences. In a later analysis, V and J genes were assigned by comparing TCR nucleotide sequences against IMGT/GENE-DB human TR gene sequences. Using the TCRdist pipeline, a later analysis assigned CDR3 sequences along with most-parsimonious VDJ recombination scenarios. In a later analysis, each TCR beta chain was defined by its CDR3 amino acid sequence together with its V-gene family, and reads lacking a unique V-gene family were excluded. As a way to deal with suspected cross-contamination and a sequencing artifact, a later analysis dropped more than 500 nucleotide sequences that were highly shared and had low generation probability. For each public chain, a later analysis derived a clonal expansion index from normalized ranks of inferred template counts within each repertoire. A later analysis computed generation probabilities with a VDJ recombination model fitted to out-of-frame rearrangements, and checked the results against IGoR. In a later analysis, TCR-TCR, TCR-HLA and TCR-CMV co-occurrence was scored with hypergeometric tests, and a repertoire-size bias correction was applied to TCR pairs. A later analysis estimated false discovery rates by permuting HLA or CMV assignments 20 times. A later analysis grouped co-occurring TCRs with DBSCAN, adding TCRdist sequence similarity when clustering within HLA-allele-positive subsets. Repertoires with fewer than 30,000 or more than 120,000 public chains were left out of co-occurrence clustering, as were roughly five repertoires with anomalous nucleotide sharing. TCRdb provides this immuneACCESS table in a form limited to in-frame rearrangements. Some clones are lacking; in checked studies, under half of them reflect an unresolved V gene, and why the rest are absent is not known. The V and J calls and the clone size are those of that table, but D and trimming were determined from the DNA. This sample holds about 85,000 clones; under 85% were observed only once. The ten largest clones represent roughly 1.9% of the sample.

Note on this clone: The antigen this receptor binds is unknown. No base quality information exists; no much larger clone differs at one position.

The receptor was derived from a boy under 18 in good health and CMV-seronegative. This sequence uses TRBV28 and TRBJ1-5, with 7 bases aligning to TRBD1. Sequencing was done on a sample of PBMCs. CDR3 sequence: CASSRDSYQPQHF. In nucleotides, the sequence is TGTGCCAGCAGTCGGGACAGCTATCAGCCCCAGCATTTT. Reference TRBV28 and TRBJ1-5 proteins supply the regions before and after the CDR3; the full variable domain is: DVKVTQSSRYLVKRTGEKVFLECVQDMDHENMFWYRQDPGLGLRLIYFSYDVKMKEKGDIPEGYSVSREKKERFSLILESASTNQTSMYLCASSRDSYQPQHFGDGTRLSIL.